A single sample is the source of the 13 T cell receptor beta chains below, sequenced in a study of T cell responses to AZD1222 COVID-19 vaccine. Method: immunoSEQ multiplex PCR; TCRdb's copy keeps in-frame clones and lacks some. The sample contains some 140,000 clones, 88% of which appear only once. The specimen comprised peripheral blood, sampled on day 0 of AZD1222 vaccination. The receptors shown here come from an adult in good health.

The chain couples TRBV23-1 to TRBJ1-2, with D perhaps matching TRBD1 (6 bases). TRBV23-1 is sorted into the ORF group, with uncertain function. The CDR3 totals 15 residues. V lost 0 bases to trimming and J lost 4 bases, with 12 bases between them. The CDR3 DNA reads TGCGCCAGCAGTCAATCCTGGGGGCAGTGCTATGGCTACACCTTC. The encoded protein is CASSQSWGQCYGYTF.

The chain uses TRBV6-2 or TRBV6-3 and TRBJ2-6; D perhaps matches TRBD2 (5 bases). Trimming removed 4 bases from V and 3 bases from J, with 10 bases in between. Germline V gene sequence: CDR1 MNHEY, CDR2 SVGEGT. The CDR3 runs to 15 residues. The CDR3 DNA reads as TGTGCCAGCAGTTTATTAGGGAGTGGGGCCAACGTCCTGACTTTC. Its protein is CASSLLGSGANVLTF.

The chain employs TRBV10-3 and TRBJ1-1; weak D call: TRBD1 (5 bases). Germline CDR1 and CDR2: ENHRY and SYGVKD. V was clipped by 5 bases and J by 7 bases, with 14 bases between them. The CDR3 extends over 13 amino acids. The CDR3 bases are TGTGCCATCAGTTCCGCCCGGGGGTTTGAAGCTTTCTTT. Protein: CAISSARGFEAFF.

The chain combines TRBV19 with TRBJ2-1; a possible D gene is TRBD2 (6 bases). Trimming stripped 3 bases from V and 4 bases from J, with 13 bases between. The germline gives CDR1 LNHDA, CDR2 SQIVND (reference sequence). The CDR3 spans 15 residues. The CDR3 protein is CASSMGGGMYNEQFF. DNA of the CDR3: TGTGCCAGTAGTATGGGTGGGGGGATGTACAATGAGCAGTTCTTC.

The CDR3 region has the DNA TGTGCCAGCAGCCAAATCCCGAACACTGAAGCTTTCTTT. Its translation: CASSQIPNTEAFF. The genes are TRBV3-1 (or the pseudogene TRBV3-2) and TRBJ1-1; D gene ambiguous. Germline V gives CDR1 LGHDT, CDR2 YNNKEL (reference sequence). The V and J ends lost 2 bases and 1 base respectively, with 5 bases between them. The CDR3 runs to 13 residues.

V is TRBV6-6 and J is TRBJ1-3; TRBD1 aligns across 8 bases. The V gene end was trimmed by 0 bases and the J gene end by 4 bases; junction bases not matched to a gene: 5. The CDR3 spans 16 residues. Germline CDR1 is MNHNY and CDR2 is SVGAGI (reference sequence). This chain's CDR3 is CASSYSTGATGNTIYF. As DNA, the CDR3 is TGTGCCAGCAGTTACTCGACAGGGGCGACGGGAAACACCATATATTTT.

This chain links TRBV14 with TRBJ1-3; D remains ambiguous. The length of the CDR3 is 13 residues. The V end lost 1 base, the J end lost 4 bases, and 5 bases lay between the germline ends. Germline CDR1 and CDR2: SGHDN and FVKESK. As DNA, the CDR3 is TGTGCCAGCAGCCAAGGGGTCGGAAACACCATATATTTT. Amino acids: CASSQGVGNTIYF. Full variable domain (rest looked up from reference TRBV14 and TRBJ1-3): EAGVTQFPSHSVIEKGQTVTLRCDPISGHDNLYWYRRVMGKEIKFLLHFVKESKQDESGMPNNRFLAERTGGTYSTLKVQPAELEDSGVYFCASSQGVGNTIYFGEGSWLTVV.

A few counts support this clone. The chain joins TRBV19 to TRBJ1-6, with a possible D match to TRBD1 (5 bases). This CDR3 has 15 residues. Germline V CDR1 and CDR2: LNHDA, SQIVND (reference sequence). With 5 bases removed from V and 7 bases from J, the gap between germline ends came to 15 bases. The CDR3 region has the DNA TGTGCCAGTAGTGAGCGGGACCGAGGGAATTCACCCCTCCACTTT. As protein: CASSERDRGNSPLHF.

The chain couples TRBV11-3 to TRBJ2-1; 12 bases are shared with TRBD1. CDR3 size: 15 residues. The V gene end was trimmed by 1 base and the J gene end by 9 bases; junction bases not matched to a gene: 4. Germline V lookup: CDR1 SGHNT, CDR2 YENEEA. CDR3 nucleotide sequence: TGTGCCAGCAGCTTAGGGGGACAGGGGGCGGCTGAGCAGTTCTTC. Protein: CASSLGGQGAAEQFF.

The chain has TRBV11-1 and TRBJ2-1, with D hard to call. The CDR3 runs to 11 residues. Germline V gene sequence: CDR1 SGHAT, CDR2 FQDESV (reference sequence). Trimming pared 8 bases from V and 10 bases from J, leaving 12 bases between. The CDR3 region is CASALDGEQFF. CDR3 in DNA: TGTGCCAGCGCTCTAGATGGGGAGCAGTTCTTC.

The DNA of the CDR3 is TGTGCCAGCAGCCCACCCCCGGAATATAATTCACCCCTCCACTTT. It translates to CASSPPPEYNSPLHF. The chain combines TRBV6-5 with TRBJ1-6; no firm D call. Germline-derived CDR1 and CDR2 are MNHEY and SVGAGI. CDR3 length: 15 amino acids. The ends were cut back, 6 bases at V and 4 bases at J, with 13 bases in the middle.

This rearrangement joins TRBV19 to TRBJ1-5; a weak D match, TRBD1 (6 bases). Germline values: CDR1 LNHDA, CDR2 SQIVND (reference sequence). The length of the CDR3 is 15 residues. Trimming cost V 5 bases and J 4 bases, with 15 bases left between them. CDR3 DNA: TGTGCCAGTAGTGCCCCGGGGAGGGGGAATCAGCCCCAGCATTTT. Encoded protein: CASSAPGRGNQPQHF.

The chain links TRBV6-6 to TRBJ2-3; 10 bases match TRBD2. Germline loops: CDR1 MNHNY, CDR2 SVGAGI (reference sequence). The CDR3 is 15 residues long. After removal of 7 bases from V and 5 bases from J, the junction contained 9 bases not matched to a gene. This CDR3 reads CASTPPSGGLDTQYF. In DNA form, the CDR3 reads TGTGCCAGCACCCCCCCTAGCGGGGGTTTAGATACGCAGTATTTT.